This entry lists 14 T cell receptor beta chains sequenced from one sample in a study of cytomegalovirus exposure and HLA in healthy donors (dated by TCRdb to the late 2010s). Library construction relied on the immunoSEQ multiplex PCR assay. Here the immuneACCESS table is served through TCRdb, limited to in-frame sequences with V and J called. Missing clones are a known gap in these copies; in checked studies unresolved V genes cover under half, and the rest lacks a known reason. The sample yields around 130,000 clones; approximately 81% were counted once. The ten largest account for 2% to 2.5% of the sample. Sample: PBMCs. The receptor set was obtained from a woman between 25 and 40 years old in good health and CMV-seronegative.

The chain links TRBV7-8 to TRBJ1-1; no clear D gene. The CDR3 loop spans 15 amino acids. Between the trimmed V and J ends, which lost 6 bases and 2 bases, there was a span of 16 bases. Germline-derived CDR1 and CDR2 are SGHVS and FQNEAQ. The CDR3 nucleotides are TGTGCCAGCAGTTTGTCCGCACGAGGAAACACTGAAGCTTTCTTT. The encoded protein is CASSLSARGNTEAFF.

J is TRBJ2-3 and V is TRBV6-1, with D maybe TRBD1 (5 bases). CDR3 length: 13 residues. Trimming removed 2 bases at V and 8 bases at J, with 11 bases between. Germline V CDR1 and CDR2: MNHNS, SASEGT. The CDR3: CASSESARGTQYF. CDR3 coding DNA: TGTGCCAGCAGTGAATCGGCTAGGGGTACGCAGTATTTT.

The CDR3 here is CASSGDRVNYNEQFF. DNA of the CDR3: TGTGCCAGCAGCGGTGACAGGGTTAACTACAATGAGCAGTTCTTC. This sequence joins TRBV9 and TRBJ2-1; the match to TRBD1 covers 7 bases. Germline CDR1 SGDLS, CDR2 YYNGEE. The CDR3 runs to 15 residues. After removal of 3 bases from V and 3 bases from J, the junction contained 6 bases not matched to a gene.

This chain's CDR3 is CASSEAAGGYYYEQYF. CDR3 coding DNA: TGTGCCAGCAGTGAAGCAGCGGGGGGCTACTACTACGAGCAGTACTTC. V and J are TRBV6-1 and TRBJ2-7; 9 positions agree with TRBD2. The CDR3 is 16 residues long. Per the germline V gene, CDR1 is MNHNS and CDR2 is SASEGT. The V segment lost 0 bases and the J segment 3 bases; nucleotides outside the gene matches: 6.

The V call is TRBV19, the J call TRBJ1-1; D remains unclear. CDR3 length equals 16 residues. V lost 5 bases and J lost 1, with 17 bases in between. The germline V gene encodes CDR1 LNHDA and CDR2 SQIVND (reference sequence). The CDR3 sequence: CASSSFQSGRNTEAFF. In DNA form, the CDR3 reads TGTGCCAGTAGTTCGTTTCAATCTGGCAGGAACACTGAAGCTTTCTTT.

The chain recombines TRBV6-5 with TRBJ2-1; D is unresolved. The germline V and J ends were trimmed by 0 bases and 12 bases, with 9 bases remaining between them. Germline lookup yields CDR1 MNHEY and CDR2 SVGAGI. This CDR3 spans 12 amino acids. CDR3 sequence (DNA): TGTGCCAGCAGTTACTCTGGAGACGGGCAGTTCTTC. It encodes CASSYSGDGQFF.

The chain has TRBV10-3 and TRBJ1-2; 8 bases are shared with TRBD1. Germline CDR1 and CDR2: ENHRY and SYGVKD. V was clipped by 3 bases and J by 8 bases; unmatched bases: 5. There are 13 residues in the CDR3. CDR3: CAISEGTGIGYTF. The DNA for the CDR3 is TGTGCCATCAGTGAAGGGACAGGCATCGGCTACACCTTC.

The chain couples TRBV7-2 to TRBJ2-5, with 8 positions matching TRBD2. The CDR3 contains 15 residues. Per germline, CDR1 SGHTA and CDR2 FQGNSA. The V and J ends lost 0 bases and 5 bases, in that order; junction bases with no gene match: 5. The CDR3 DNA is TGTGCCAGCAGCTTAGCGCGGGGGGCTGGGGAGACCCAGTACTTC. Amino acid sequence: CASSLARGAGETQYF.

This sequence joins TRBV6-5 and TRBJ2-7; unclear D gene. Germline CDR1 MNHEY, CDR2 SVGAGI. Trimming removed 6 bases from V and 5 bases from J, with 8 bases in between. There are 11 residues in the CDR3. CDR3 in DNA: TGTGCCAGCAGCATGAGCAACGAGCAGTACTTC. This gives the protein CASSMSNEQYF.

This sequence joins TRBV5-4 and TRBJ2-6; TRBD1 might be the D (6 bases). V was shortened by 4 bases and J by 0 bases, with 11 bases between the two germline ends. There are 16 residues in the CDR3. Germline loops: CDR1 SGHNT, CDR2 YYREEE (reference sequence). The CDR3 DNA sequence: TGTGCCAGCAGCCTCGGACAGCCCTCTGGGGCCAACGTCCTGACTTTC. Translation: CASSLGQPSGANVLTF.

The chain combines TRBV6-5 with TRBJ2-5; D is perhaps TRBD2 (5 bases). Looked up from germline, CDR1 is MNHEY and CDR2 is SVGAGI. This CDR3 has 12 residues. V was clipped by 5 bases and J by 3 bases, with 7 bases between them. CDR3 nucleotides: TGTGCCAGCAGTGCCGGGGAAGAGACCCAGTACTTC. It encodes CASSAGEETQYF.

This clone was observed once. The CDR3 DNA reads as TGCAGCGTAGCAGGACAGGGTCATGACGAGCAGTACTTC. The encoded protein is CSVAGQGHDEQYF. The genes are TRBV29-1 and TRBJ2-7; 8 nucleotides line up with TRBD1. Germline V CDR1 and CDR2: SQVTM, ANQGSEA. Trimming cost V 6 bases and J 5 bases; bases outside gene matches: 9. There are 13 residues in the CDR3.

This clone has a handful of counts. V and J are TRBV2 and TRBJ2-1, with a possible D match to TRBD2 (5 bases). The V and J ends lost 3 bases and 5 bases respectively, with 14 bases between them. The germline gives CDR1 SNHLY, CDR2 FYNNEI. The CDR3 has 15 amino acids. The CDR3 spells CASSEVLAVNNEQFF. In DNA form, the CDR3 reads TGTGCCAGCAGTGAGGTCCTAGCTGTCAACAATGAGCAGTTCTTC. Filled out from reference TRBV2 and TRBJ2-1, the complete variable domain reads EPEVTQTPSHQVTQMGQEVILRCVPISNHLYFYWYRQILGQKVEFLVSFYNNEISEKSEIFDDQFSVERPDGSNFTLKIRSTKLEDSAMYFCASSEVLAVNNEQFFGPGTRLTVL.

The V and J genes are TRBV5-1 and TRBJ2-7, with 9 bases identical to TRBD2. This CDR3 has 15 residues. Germline lookup yields CDR1 SGHRS and CDR2 YFSETQ. V trimming: 4 bases; J trimming: 4 bases; junction bases outside the gene matches: 9. The DNA for the CDR3 is TGCGCCAGCAGCCCGGCGCAGCGGGGGGTTTACGAGCAGTACTTC. It translates to CASSPAQRGVYEQYF. The variable domain in full, completed from reference TRBV5-1 and TRBJ2-7, reads KAGVTQTPRYLIKTRGQQVTLSCSPISGHRSVSWYQQTPGQGLQFLFEYFSETQRNKGNFPGRFSGRQFSNSRSEMNVSTLELGDSALYLCASSPAQRGVYEQYFGPGTRLTVT.